This TCR beta chain was retrieved from a study of shared T cell receptors in the human thymus. This clone was recorded a few times. Produced via immunoSEQ multiplex PCR; TCRdb's table is partial and in-frame only. The sample includes hundreds of thousands of clones, roughly 88% seen only once; the top ten take over 0.008%. This CDR3 has 15 residues. Germline lookup yields CDR1 SNHLY and CDR2 FYNNEI. With 0 bases removed from V and 5 bases from J, the gap between germline ends came to 11 bases. The sample was also linked to a second study, of human thymus T cells. As that study records: Donor material was obtained from healthy Finnish infants undergoing corrective surgery for congenital heart defects. It was from resections taken during corrective heart surgery that the thymus tissue came. It looked as if thymic and blood repertoires used V and J genes in a biased way. A high degree of thymic repertoire overlap among unrelated individuals was reported in related research.

Specimen: thymocytes. The chain carries TRBV2 and TRBJ1-5, with D possibly matching TRBD1 (5 bases). This receptor was identified in a boy under two years old with a congenital heart defect. The DNA of the CDR3 is TGTGCCAGCAGTGAAGCGCGGGACCCCTATCAGCCCCAGCATTTT. This gives the protein CASSEARDPYQPQHF.